This is a list of T cell receptor beta chains from one sample in a study of PD-L1 blockade in urothelial cancer. Measured with immunoSEQ multiplex PCR; TCRdb has only the in-frame clones, and not every one. Of about 36,000 clones listed, about four fifths are singletons. Sequencing was performed on PBMCs, taken around atezolizumab (anti-PD-L1) treatment. The receptors were gathered from a man in his forties with urothelial cancer. The CDR3 runs from the conserved cysteine through the conserved F or W. The order of the fields is clone size, V gene, D gene, J gene, CDR3 protein, CDR3 DNA. The D gene is left open where the match is weak. For some rows the clone size is stated as once, few or many, or as a class when expanded; others skip it.

-	TRBV27	TRBD1	TRBJ1-3	CASSWTGGSGNTIYF	TGTGCCAGCAGTTGGACAGGGGGCTCCGGAAACACCATATATTTT
-	TRBV2	-	TRBJ1-5	CASRKGQGEVQPQHF	TGTGCCAGCAGGAAGGGGCAGGGTGAGGTACAGCCCCAGCATTTT
-	TRBV5-1	-	TRBJ2-7	CASSSPSYEQYF	TGCGCCAGCAGCTCTCCCTCCTACGAGCAGTACTTC
-	TRBV5-6	-	TRBJ1-2	CASSLKGSGYTF	TGTGCCAGCAGCCTAAAAGGGAGCGGCTACACCTTC
-	TRBV5-1	TRBD2	TRBJ2-6	CASSGEGSGANVLTF	TGCGCCAGCAGCGGGGAGGGCTCTGGGGCCAACGTCCTGACTTTC
few	TRBV6-6	TRBD1	TRBJ2-1	CASSGRDSSYNEQFF	TGTGCCAGCAGTGGCCGGGACAGTAGTTACAATGAGCAGTTCTTC
-	TRBV27	TRBD2	TRBJ2-4	CASSLSGLAGLAKNIQYF	TGTGCCAGCAGTTTATCGGGACTAGCGGGTTTAGCCAAAAACATTCAGTACTTC
-	TRBV5-8	TRBD1	TRBJ1-2	CASSSPDRGVFGGYTF	TGTGCCAGCAGCTCGCCAGACAGGGGGGTTTTCGGTGGCTACACCTTC
-	TRBV11-3	-	TRBJ2-1	CASSFSPRNEQFF	TGTGCCAGCAGCTTTTCCCCTAGGAATGAGCAGTTCTTC
-	TRBV7-9	TRBD1	TRBJ1-2	CASSPGTGVRIWYGYTF	TGTGCCAGCAGCCCCGGGACAGGGGTAAGGATATGGTATGGCTACACCTTC
-	TRBV19	TRBD1	TRBJ1-5	CASSIEGQGRYQPQHF	TGTGCCAGTAGTATAGAAGGACAGGGACGTTATCAGCCCCAGCATTTT
-	TRBV27	-	TRBJ2-7	CASSFIGTGAGEQYF	TGTGCCAGCAGTTTTATAGGTACGGGAGCGGGTGAGCAGTACTTC
-	TRBV10-2	-	TRBJ2-6	CASREWGAGANVLTF	TGCGCCAGCAGAGAGTGGGGAGCCGGGGCCAACGTCCTGACTTTC
-	TRBV5-6	TRBD1	TRBJ1-5	CASSLQQGYQPQHF	TGTGCCAGCAGCTTGCAACAGGGGTACCAGCCCCAGCATTTT
few	TRBV7-3	TRBD2	TRBJ2-3	CASSLTAGGTSGFTDTQYF	TGTGCCAGCAGCTTGACGGCTGGTGGGACTAGCGGATTCACAGATACGCAGTATTTT
-	TRBV2	-	TRBJ2-7	CASSQTEAYEQYF	TGTGCCAGCAGTCAAACAGAAGCCTACGAGCAGTACTTC
few	TRBV19	TRBD2	TRBJ2-1	CASSILSPLREFSNEQFF	TGTGCCAGTAGTATACTCTCCCCATTGCGGGAGTTCTCCAATGAGCAGTTCTTC
once	TRBV5-8	-	TRBJ1-2	CASSFTGSVDYGYTF	TGTGCCAGCAGCTTCACAGGGAGTGTGGACTATGGCTACACCTTC
few	TRBV11-1	-	TRBJ2-2	CASSLRDWRTGELFF	TGTGCCAGCAGCTTAAGGGACTGGCGTACCGGGGAGCTGTTTTTT
-	TRBV27	-	TRBJ2-1	CASSLAVSVSYNEQFF	TGTGCCAGCAGTTTAGCTGTCTCGGTGTCCTACAATGAGCAGTTCTTC
-	TRBV2	-	TRBJ2-5	CASSLGGTQYF	TGTGCCAGCAGTCTAGGGGGGACCCAGTACTTC
-	TRBV14	TRBD1	TRBJ2-1	CASSHITGENEQFF	TGTGCCAGCAGCCACATTACAGGGGAGAATGAGCAGTTCTTC
-	TRBV6-5	TRBD1	TRBJ1-2	CASSWAGGDRNYGYTF	TGTGCCAGCAGTTGGGCAGGGGGCGATCGGAACTATGGCTACACCTTC
once	TRBV27	TRBD1	TRBJ1-5	CASKGALSNQPQHF	TGTGCCAGCAAGGGGGCTCTGAGCAATCAGCCCCAGCATTTT
once	TRBV30	-	TRBJ1-1	CAWGGVGNTEAFF	TGTGCCTGGGGGGGGGTAGGAAACACTGAAGCTTTCTTT
-	TRBV5-4	-	TRBJ2-1	CASSLAGLSDGGSYNEQFF	TGTGCCAGCAGCTTGGCAGGACTCTCGGATGGGGGGTCCTACAATGAGCAGTTCTTC
few	TRBV30	-	TRBJ1-5	CAWSVRGGQPQHF	TGTGCCTGGAGTGTGCGAGGGGGTCAGCCCCAGCATTTT
-	TRBV7-3	-	TRBJ2-7	CASSLTVTGNEQYF	TGTGCCAGCAGCTTAACGGTCACGGGAAACGAGCAGTACTTC
-	TRBV14	TRBD1	TRBJ1-1	CASSQLGSPGQINTEAFF	TGTGCCAGCAGCCAACTCGGGTCCCCGGGACAGATCAACACTGAAGCTTTCTTT
-	TRBV10-3	-	TRBJ2-5	CAISERYSEETQYF	TGTGCCATCAGTGAGCGGTACAGTGAAGAGACCCAGTACTTC
-	TRBV4-3	TRBD2	TRBJ2-7	CASSQDRAGASYEQYF	TGCGCCAGCAGCCAAGACCGCGCGGGAGCCTCCTACGAGCAGTACTTC
-	TRBV2	TRBD2	TRBJ2-1	CASISGRAPNEQFF	TGTGCCAGCATTAGCGGGAGGGCCCCCAATGAGCAGTTCTTC
-	TRBV19	TRBD1	TRBJ2-7	CASSTGTGYHEQYF	TGTGCCAGTAGTACCGGGACAGGTTATCACGAGCAGTACTTC
-	TRBV7-2	-	TRBJ1-1	CASSHPPENTEAFF	TGTGCCAGCAGCCACCCCCCAGAGAACACTGAAGCTTTCTTT
-	TRBV27	-	TRBJ1-1	CASSLRGNTEAFF	TGTGCCAGCAGTTTGAGAGGGAACACTGAAGCTTTCTTT
-	TRBV27	-	TRBJ2-1	CASRRGDSAYNEQFF	TGTGCCAGCCGCCGGGGAGATAGCGCGTACAATGAGCAGTTCTTC
-	TRBV28	-	TRBJ1-1	CASSLGSQLNTEAFF	TGTGCCAGCAGTTTAGGGAGCCAGTTGAACACTGAAGCTTTCTTT
-	TRBV9	-	TRBJ1-1	CASRTLTGLNTEAFF	TGTGCCAGCAGAACACTAACAGGGCTGAACACTGAAGCTTTCTTT
-	TRBV10-3	TRBD1	TRBJ2-7	CAISEGTDNHQVYEQYF	TGTGCCATCAGTGAGGGGACAGATAACCACCAAGTCTACGAGCAGTACTTC
-	TRBV7-2	TRBD1	TRBJ2-7	CASSLAPGQGKMEQYF	TGTGCCAGCAGCTTAGCGCCGGGACAGGGAAAGATGGAGCAGTACTTC
few	TRBV30	TRBD1	TRBJ2-1	CAWGKRQGVSSYNEQFF	TGTGCCTGGGGCAAACGACAGGGGGTTAGCTCCTACAATGAGCAGTTCTTC
-	TRBV28	-	TRBJ1-3	CASSLWGRIYF	TGTGCCAGCAGTTTGTGGGGGCGCATATATTTT
-	TRBV27	-	TRBJ1-5	CASSLRDSNQPQHF	TGTGCCAGCAGTTTGCGGGATAGCAATCAGCCCCAGCATTTT
-	TRBV7-3	TRBD1	TRBJ2-2	CASSYRGNTGELFF	TGTGCCAGCAGCTACAGGGGGAACACCGGGGAGCTGTTTTTT
-	TRBV5-6	TRBD1	TRBJ1-1	CASSGGQGLRTEAFF	TGTGCCAGCAGCGGGGGACAGGGACTGAGGACTGAAGCTTTCTTT
-	TRBV5-1	TRBD2	TRBJ2-5	CASSLGLAGGWQETQYF	TGCGCCAGCAGCTTGGGACTAGCGGGAGGATGGCAAGAGACCCAGTACTTC
-	TRBV5-1	-	TRBJ2-2	CASSLAGVVANTGELFF	TGCGCCAGCAGCTTGGCCGGGGTTGTCGCGAACACCGGGGAGCTGTTTTTT
once	TRBV5-8	TRBD1	TRBJ2-2	CASSSLPGTVPGELFF	TGTGCCAGCAGCTCATTACCCGGGACAGTCCCCGGGGAGCTGTTTTTT
once	TRBV5-1	TRBD1	TRBJ2-7	CASSLVWDSGLEQYF	TGCGCCAGCAGCTTGGTTTGGGACAGCGGTTTGGAGCAGTACTTC
-	TRBV6-1	TRBD1	TRBJ1-4	CASCRGRGVEKLFF	TGTGCCAGCTGCAGGGGGCGCGGGGTTGAAAAACTGTTTTTT
-	TRBV5-6	TRBD1	TRBJ2-5	CASSLPSWDRGKGTQYF	TGTGCCAGCAGCTTACCCTCTTGGGACAGGGGGAAGGGGACCCAGTACTTC
-	TRBV4-3	TRBD2	TRBJ2-7	CASSQAAASGSSSYEQYF	TGCGCCAGCAGCCAAGCGGCGGCTAGCGGGTCCAGCTCCTACGAGCAGTACTTC